Below, one T cell receptor beta chain is given with its context. This specimen comes from a study of shared clonotypes between healthy human individuals. Original analysis: In the immunoSEQ data, sequences were junction-only and lacked quality scores, so filtering differed. The assay was immunoSEQ multiplex PCR, and TCRdb's table has in-frame clones only and misses some. The DNA was the basis for D and trimming; V, J and clone size are from that table. The table lists over a million clones, about 76% of them singletons, with roughly 1.4% in the top ten. V was trimmed by 0 bases and J by 4 bases, leaving 7 bases between them. Germline V gene sequence: CDR1 SGHNT, CDR2 YYREEE (reference sequence). This CDR3 has 13 amino acids.

The chain has TRBV5-4 and TRBJ1-1; the D is unclear. The specimen sequenced was memory CD4+ T cells sorted from blood. Subset reported: CD45RA-negative fraction. The clonotype was recovered from a man between 18 and 29 years old in good health. CDR3 DNA sequence: TGTGCCAGCAGCTTGGTGGGTTCCACTGAAGCTTTCTTT. Protein: CASSLVGSTEAFF.